This T cell receptor (beta chain) was documented in a study of shared clonotypes between healthy human individuals. The table came from immunoSEQ multiplex PCR; TCRdb's copy has only in-frame clones and leaves some out. The sample contains millions of clones, about 92% of which appear only once. A word on this clone: Its antigen is undetermined.

Whole-study findings and limits: Some naive CD4 clonotypes, 5% to 5.5%, turned up in common across a handful of donors.

The origin of this receptor is a young man in good health. The specimen sequenced was naive CD4+ T cells sorted from blood. Subset denoted: CD45RA+ positively selected.

The CDR3 nucleotides are TGTGCCAGCAGCTCGGGGGAGGTCCAGTACTTC. Amino acids: CASSSGEVQYF. The rearrangement links TRBV5-4 to TRBJ2-5; perhaps TRBD2 as D (6 bases). The ends were cut back, 3 bases at V and 10 bases at J, with 10 bases in the middle. Germline values: CDR1 SGHNT, CDR2 YYREEE (reference sequence). CDR3 length equals 11 residues.